This T cell receptor beta chain was retrieved from a study of blood T cells in healthy people across ages. Sample-barcoded 5' priming and a J-beta primer mix drove a second PCR of roughly 7 to 11 cycles. MiXCR, run by TCRdb on the 5' RACE reads, gives a single entry per CDR3 protein. The sample contains 1.5 million to 2 million distinct CDR3 sequences, about 28% of which appear only once. The CDR3 consists of 18 residues. Germline CDR1 is ENHRY and CDR2 is SYGVKD. Researchers report isolating at least 7 million PBMCs per sample. This clonotype was found a few times. One end of the junction fails to match germline, which may point to a read error.

Material for sequencing was blood. This clonotype originated in a woman between 25 and 40 years old in good health. The chain employs TRBV10-3 and TRBJ2-6, with 7 bases aligning to TRBD2. CDR3 residues: CAVSSGRGVTSGANVLTF. Here the CDR3 DNA reads TGTGCCGTCAGTTCTGGACGGGGGGTAACCTCTGGGGCCAACGTCCTGACTTTC.